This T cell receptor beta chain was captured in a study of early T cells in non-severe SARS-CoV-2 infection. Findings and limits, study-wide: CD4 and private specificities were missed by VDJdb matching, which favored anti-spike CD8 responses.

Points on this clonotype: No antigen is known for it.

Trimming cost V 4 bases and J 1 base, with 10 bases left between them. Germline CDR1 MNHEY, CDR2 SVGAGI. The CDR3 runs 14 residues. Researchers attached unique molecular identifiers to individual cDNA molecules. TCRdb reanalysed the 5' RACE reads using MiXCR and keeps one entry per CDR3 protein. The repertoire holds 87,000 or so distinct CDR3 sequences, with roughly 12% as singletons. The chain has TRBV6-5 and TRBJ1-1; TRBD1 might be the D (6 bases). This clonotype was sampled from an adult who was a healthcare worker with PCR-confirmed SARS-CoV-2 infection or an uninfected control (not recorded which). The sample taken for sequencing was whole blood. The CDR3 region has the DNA TGTGCCAGCAGTTCCGGGACACAGAACACTGAAGCTTTCTTT. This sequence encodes CASSSGTQNTEAFF.